This entry lists 11 T cell receptor beta chains sequenced from one sample in a study of monozygotic twins with inflammatory bowel disease. TCRdb derives one entry per CDR3 protein from the 5' RACE reads, leaving out DNA. Recorded for this sample: 400,000 to 500,000 distinct CDR3 sequences. The sequenced sample was blood. These TCRs come from a human donor with ulcerative colitis or Crohn's disease, or a healthy co-twin of an affected twin (not recorded which).

The chain has TRBV18 and TRBJ2-3; lacking DNA, the TRBD2 call made by TCRdb goes unchecked. Per the germline V gene, CDR1 is KGHSH and CDR2 is LQKENI. CDR3 size: 18 residues. This CDR3 is CASSPPFGTSGEIDTQYF.

This chain joins TRBV9 and TRBJ1-2; the D gene TCRdb calls, TRBD1, cannot be checked with no DNA. Germline V gives CDR1 SGDLS, CDR2 YYNGEE. CDR3 length equals 12 residues. CDR3 loop: CASSIQGYGYTF.

J is TRBJ2-7 and V is TRBV20-1. The CDR3 loop spans 14 amino acids. Germline V gene sequence: CDR1 DFQATT, CDR2 SNEGSKA (reference sequence). Here the CDR3 reads CSATDRLIWSEQYF.

The genes are TRBV28 and TRBJ2-5; there is no DNA to check the TCRdb D call of TRBD1. The CDR3 consists of 15 residues. Germline V CDR1 and CDR2: MDHEN, SYDVKM. The CDR3 spells CATTRPGTGTGTQYF.

The chain combines TRBV20-1 with TRBJ2-7. Germline CDR1 is DFQATT and CDR2 is SNEGSKA (reference sequence). This CDR3 has 12 amino acids. CDR3 sequence: CSARPWAHEQYF.

The chain recombines TRBV4-1 with TRBJ1-2. The CDR3 sequence is 14 residues long. CDR1 is MGHRA and CDR2 is YSYEKL in the germline V gene. The CDR3 region is CASSQDLGEPGYTF.

The chain couples TRBV20-1 to TRBJ2-1. CDR3 length equals 12 residues. Germline V lookup: CDR1 DFQATT, CDR2 SNEGSKA (reference sequence). CDR3: CSAGSAYNEQFF.

This rearrangement joins TRBV14 to TRBJ2-7. Germline V gene sequence: CDR1 SGHDN, CDR2 FVKESK. This CDR3 is built from 14 residues. Here the CDR3 reads CASSQGEGTYEQYF.

V gene TRBV20-1 combines with J gene TRBJ1-4; the TRBD1 assignment by TCRdb is unverifiable without DNA. CDR3 length: 16 residues. Germline CDR1 is DFQATT and CDR2 is SNEGSKA (reference sequence). The CDR3 spells CSARPFDRGGEEKLFF.

This chain links TRBV19 with TRBJ2-7; TCRdb indicates TRBD1, and absent DNA this call remains unverified. This CDR3 contains 15 residues. CDR1 and CDR2 from the germline V gene are LNHDA and SQIVND (reference sequence). CDR3 residues: CASSIFRTGFYEQYF.

The rearrangement links TRBV20-1 to TRBJ2-5. The CDR3 sequence is 13 residues long. Per germline, CDR1 DFQATT and CDR2 SNEGSKA (reference sequence). CDR3 amino acids: CSVNDLRGETQYF.